This TCR beta chain was profiled in a study of graft-versus-host responses after intestinal transplantation (dated by TCRdb to the early 2020s). About the full investigation: The transplants that recipients got were multivisceral, liver-intestinal, or isolated intestinal. Every recipient was given anti-thymocyte globulin induction, followed by about three years of maintenance tacrolimus and steroids. After intestinal transplantation, graft-versus-host and host-versus-graft alloreactive T cell clones in the graft, circulation and bone marrow were tracked using bulk TCR-beta CDR3 sequencing. To identify alloreactive clones, pre-transplant mixed lymphocyte reaction products were sequenced and then compared with unstimulated pre-transplant donor and recipient T cells. A cohort of about two dozen intestinal transplant recipients, including one retransplant, was enrolled, and 3 patients lacking pretransplant specimens were excluded. Donor T cell macrochimerism was defined as a peak of at least 4% donor T cells among recipient peripheral blood mononuclear cells. Samples from a few later patients were sequenced in-house on an Illumina MiSeq with MiXCR processing rather than by the commercial service.

Library preparation used the immunoSEQ multiplex PCR assay. High-throughput TCR-beta CDR3 sequencing of genomic DNA from most patients was performed by Adaptive Biotechnologies. For the original study's pipeline: TCR sequencing data for more than 15 patients were retrieved from Adaptive's ImmunoSEQ software; three other patients were processed with MiXCR and VDJtools. CDR3 nucleotide sequences shared between donor and recipient were removed because the origin of such sequences could not be assigned. At least 2-fold expansion over unstimulated cells and a minimum CFSE-low frequency of 0.002% (template counts) or 0.001% (read counts) were required for clones to be classified as alloreactive. Clones detected in sequenced pre-transplant spleen, lymph node, or MLR CFSE-low populations of the donor or recipient were defined as mappable. Cumulative frequency of alloreactive clones was calculated as a percentage of all sequences weighted by copy number. TCRdb carries this immuneACCESS record with in-frame sequences only. Its versions omit some clonotypes, under half of them owing to an unresolved V gene in the studies checked, with the rest unexplained. V and J calls plus clone size are reproduced from that table; the DNA served to infer D and trimming. The sample table lists tens of thousands of clones, approximately 95% of them with a count of one. The ten most abundant clones make up less than 6% of the sample.

On the study overall, not on this receptor specifically: The relatively low number and heterogeneity of intestinal transplant patients limited the conclusions. In patients with donor T cell macrochimerism, the allografts had high GvH to HvG T cell clonal ratios. Early after transplant, peak levels of circulating GvH clones were found to be associated with declines in HvG clones. GvH clones were detected in recipient bone marrow, and some of these GvH clones were observed earlier in ileal mucosa or blood, consistent with an intestinal mucosal origin.

On this clone itself: What this receptor recognizes is not known. It has no much larger one-base neighbor in the sample; base qualities were not kept.

Sequences MNHEY (CDR1) and SMNVEV (CDR2) are obtained from the germline V gene (reference sequence). The V end loses 2 bases and the J end loses 0 bases, and a stretch of 5 bases separates them. The CDR3, from cysteine to phenylalanine, totals 15 residues. The read is trimmed to its CDR3 DNA, 45 bases read in frame from base 1. Blood samples were collected up to 4 times in the first month after transplant and then at least monthly when available. The chain links TRBV27 with TRBJ1-6; the D gene cannot be resolved reliably. This receptor was taken from a human patient who received an intestinal transplant, so some T cells may come from the graft donor. This sample comprised PBMCs, obtained 750 to 800 days after a first intestinal transplant, on the day of a second. The CDR3 corresponds to CASSLPGSYNSPLHF. The nucleotide sequence is given as TGTGCCAGCAGTTTACCGGGCTCCTATAATTCACCCCTCCACTTT.